The 4 T cell receptor beta chains presented below share a single source sample, sequenced in a study of neurological immune-mediated disorders (dated by TCRdb to about 2019). Libraries were prepared through 5' RACE. Sequenced on an Illumina HiSeq 2500. The raw public data were reprocessed by TCRdb itself: fastp quality trimming at Q25, MiXCR clonotype calling, in-frame beta chains only. CDR3 protein duplicates are merged, each entry listing the most common genes and DNA. Counted in this sample were more than 15,000 distinct CDR3 sequences; around 11% of them appeared once. Over 25% of the sample goes to the ten largest clones. Source material: CD8+ T cells from blood. All receptors derive from a woman aged 45-59 years in good health.

This clonotype was seen at least ten times. The chain uses TRBV6-4 and TRBJ2-1, with TRBD2 matching over 8 bases. Losses at the gene ends were 6 bases for V and 13 bases for J; bases not matched to a gene: 11. Germline-derived CDR1 and CDR2 are MRHNA and SNTAGT. The CDR3 is 13 residues long. The CDR3 DNA sequence: TGTGCCAGCAGCCTTAAGCGGGGGCGTGACCAGTTCTTC. Protein: CASSLKRGRDQFF.

This clonotype was counted at least ten times. The J gene is TRBJ1-1, the V gene TRBV6-1, with D hard to call. The CDR3 totals 15 residues. With 2 bases removed from V and 0 bases from J, the gap between germline ends came to 10 bases. Germline CDR1 is MNHNS and CDR2 is SASEGT. The CDR3 nucleotides are TGTGCCAGCAGTGAAAGCTGGGCCGTGAACACTGAAGCTTTCTTT. Protein: CASSESWAVNTEAFF.

This clonotype was counted at least ten times. The V call is TRBV5-1, the J call TRBJ2-1, with D maybe TRBD1 (5 bases). The V gene's germline CDR1 is SGHRS and CDR2 YFSETQ. CDR3 length: 13 residues. Trimming cost V 4 bases and J 2 bases, with 7 bases left between them. CDR3 nucleotide sequence: TGCGCCAGCAGCGGGGCGGCCTACAATGAGCAGTTCTTC. Amino acid sequence: CASSGAAYNEQFF. The variable domain in full, completed from reference TRBV5-1 and TRBJ2-1, reads KAGVTQTPRYLIKTRGQQVTLSCSPISGHRSVSWYQQTPGQGLQFLFEYFSETQRNKGNFPGRFSGRQFSNSRSEMNVSTLELGDSALYLCASSGAAYNEQFFGPGTRLTVL.

This clonotype came up many times. The chain uses TRBV29-1 and TRBJ2-7; 9 positions match TRBD2. The CDR3 consists of 14 residues. The V gene's germline CDR1 is SQVTM and CDR2 ANQGSEA. V trimming: 3 bases; J trimming: 3 bases; junction bases outside the gene matches: 6. CDR3 sequence: CSVDGGGDRYEQYF. CDR3 coding DNA: TGCAGCGTTGACGGCGGGGGGGATCGCTACGAGCAGTACTTC.